These 22 T cell receptor beta chains were all obtained from the same sample, sequenced in a study of T-cell reconstitution after alpha-beta-depleted transplantation in children. As it was prepared, the TCRbeta library received unique molecular identifiers. TCRdb passed the PCR reads through MiXCR, listing each CDR3 protein once. The table records about 610,000 distinct CDR3 sequences, over 25% of them present only once. Source: PBMCs, taken before TCRalphabeta/CD19-depleted stem cell transplant. The receptors originated from a boy younger than two with Wiskott-Aldrich syndrome, due to receive a stem cell transplant.

The sample holds a few counts of this clonotype. This chain uses TRBV5-6 with TRBJ2-5; TRBD2 aligns across 14 bases. This CDR3 is 16 amino acids long. The J segment lost 4 bases and the V segment lost 4 bases, leaving 6 bases of the junction unmatched. CDR1 SGHDT and CDR2 YYEEEE come from the germline V gene. The CDR3 reads CASSPRLAGGGETQYF. The CDR3 nucleotides are TGTGCCAGCAGCCCTAGACTAGCGGGAGGGGGAGAGACCCAGTACTTC.

This clonotype has only a few counts. This chain links TRBV29-1 with TRBJ1-2; no reliable D call. The CDR3 consists of 13 residues. V was shortened by 6 bases and J by 4 bases, with 15 bases between the two germline ends. Germline CDR1 reads SQVTM; CDR2 reads ANQGSEA. CDR3 in amino acids: CSVRGLASYGYTF. As DNA, the CDR3 is TGCAGCGTCCGAGGGCTAGCCAGCTATGGCTACACCTTC.

This clonotype has a handful of counts. V usage is TRBV14 and J usage is TRBJ2-3, with 7 positions matching TRBD2. Germline loops: CDR1 SGHDN, CDR2 FVKESK. Unmatched junction bases numbered 0, after V lost 3 bases and J lost 0 bases. The CDR3 is 14 residues long. CDR3 protein: CASSQTSSTDTQYF. CDR3 DNA: TGTGCCAGCAGCCAGACTAGCAGCACAGATACGCAGTATTTT.

Only a few counts were recorded for this clonotype. The chain recombines TRBV29-1 with TRBJ1-1; D may be TRBD1 (5 bases). The CDR3 consists of 12 residues. Germline CDR1 SQVTM, CDR2 ANQGSEA. V lost 8 bases, J lost 4 bases, and 14 bases lay in between. This CDR3 reads CSFQQGFTEAFF. Written as DNA, the CDR3 is TGCAGCTTTCAGCAGGGTTTCACTGAAGCTTTCTTT.

V gene TRBV5-1 combines with J gene TRBJ2-7; a possible D gene is TRBD1 (5 bases). V was trimmed by 5 bases and J by 3 bases, leaving 18 bases between them. CDR3 length: 15 residues. CDR1 and CDR2 (germline): SGHRS, YFSETQ. The chain's CDR3 is CASSVKGAINYEQYF. As DNA, the CDR3 is TGCGCCAGCAGTGTCAAAGGGGCGATAAACTACGAGCAGTACTTC.

The sample holds a few counts of this clonotype. The chain is built from TRBV2 and TRBJ2-7; TRBD1 aligns across 7 bases. V shed 6 bases, J shed 3 bases, and the junction held 2 bases outside the gene matches. Germline CDR1 SNHLY, CDR2 FYNNEI. CDR3 size: 12 residues. The CDR3, as DNA: TGTGCCAGCAGAGGACAGGTCTACGAGCAGTACTTC. Protein product: CASRGQVYEQYF.

This clonotype has only a few counts. The V gene is TRBV2, the J gene TRBJ2-7; TRBD2 might be the D (5 bases). The CDR3 sequence is 14 residues long. Germline V lookup: CDR1 SNHLY, CDR2 FYNNEI. The V end was cut by 4 bases, the J end by 2 bases, with 12 bases between. CDR3 region: CASSVSSGPYEQYF. The CDR3 region has the DNA TGTGCCAGCAGTGTATCGAGCGGACCCTACGAGCAGTACTTC.

V usage is TRBV5-1 and J usage is TRBJ2-1, with 7 bases aligning to TRBD1. This CDR3 spans 15 amino acids. V gave up 4 bases and J gave up 7 bases; unmatched junction bases: 11. Germline loops: CDR1 SGHRS, CDR2 YFSETQ. This CDR3 is CASSLIRDSFNEQFF. In nucleotides, the CDR3 is TGCGCCAGCAGCCTAATCCGGGACAGTTTTAATGAGCAGTTCTTC.

The chain employs TRBV10-3 and TRBJ2-2; D gene unclear. V was trimmed by 2 bases and J by 0 bases, leaving 10 bases between them. Germline V gene lookup returns CDR1 ENHRY and CDR2 SYGVKD. The length of the CDR3 is 16 residues. The CDR3 DNA sequence: TGTGCCATCAGTGAGGGAGCAGCCGCGAACACCGGGGAGCTGTTTTTT. Encoded protein: CAISEGAAANTGELFF.

The chain joins TRBV29-1 to TRBJ2-3, with TRBD2 matching 8 bases. V dropped 5 bases and J dropped 3; count of bases not matched to a gene: 10. Germline CDR1 is SQVTM and CDR2 is ANQGSEA. This CDR3 spans 15 amino acids. The CDR3 nucleotides are TGCAGCGTTCGCGGGAGGAATTTAAAGACAGATACGCAGTATTTT. It encodes CSVRGRNLKTDTQYF.

This sequence joins TRBV28 and TRBJ1-5; D is undetermined. This CDR3 is 14 amino acids long. Per the germline V gene, CDR1 is MDHEN and CDR2 is SYDVKM. V lost 5 bases and J 4 bases, leaving 12 bases between the germline ends. The CDR3, as DNA: TGTGCCAGCAGTCCCGGGATACAGAATCAGCCCCAGCATTTT. The encoded protein is CASSPGIQNQPQHF. Variable domain in full (rest from reference TRBV28 and TRBJ1-5): DVKVTQSSRYLVKRTGEKVFLECVQDMDHENMFWYRQDPGLGLRLIYFSYDVKMKEKGDIPEGYSVSREKKERFSLILESASTNQTSMYLCASSPGIQNQPQHFGDGTRLSIL.

The genes are TRBV5-1 and TRBJ2-7; 15 bases match TRBD2. Germline CDR1 SGHRS, CDR2 YFSETQ. The CDR3 extends over 17 amino acids. V shed 3 bases, J shed 7 bases, and the junction held 11 bases outside the gene matches. In nucleotides, the CDR3 is TGCGCCAGCAGCTCCGGGACTAGCGGGAGGTCCGGGGCAGAGCAGTACTTC. Encoded protein: CASSSGTSGRSGAEQYF.

The chain is built from TRBV20-1 and TRBJ2-4; 8 nucleotides match TRBD2. This CDR3 has 13 residues. J was trimmed by 7 bases and V by 5 bases; bases with no gene match: 7. Germline CDR1 DFQATT, CDR2 SNEGSKA (reference sequence). CDR3 nucleotides: TGCAGTGCTCCGACTAGCGAAGGGAACATTCAGTACTTC. Protein product: CSAPTSEGNIQYF.

The rearrangement links TRBV7-8 to TRBJ2-2; D gene ambiguous. V lost 8 bases, J lost 1 base, and 14 bases lay in between. There are 15 residues in the CDR3. CDR1 is SGHVS and CDR2 is FQNEAQ in the germline V gene. CDR3 amino acids: CASSLGSVNTGELFF. DNA for the CDR3: TGTGCCAGCTCCTTGGGTTCGGTGAACACCGGGGAGCTGTTTTTT.

The chain has TRBV29-1 and TRBJ1-1; TRBD1 matches at 8 bases. J lost 12 bases, V lost 6 bases, and 6 bases had no gene match. Germline values: CDR1 SQVTM, CDR2 ANQGSEA. This CDR3 is 10 amino acids long. In DNA, the CDR3 is TGCAGCGTGGACAGGGTGGCGACTTTCTTT. Residues: CSVDRVATFF.

This clonotype occurred a few times. The chain uses TRBV18 and TRBJ2-5; 14 nucleotides line up with TRBD2. CDR1 is KGHSH and CDR2 is LQKENI in the germline V gene. CDR3 length equals 19 residues. Trimming at V came to 3 bases and at J to 2 bases, leaving 11 bases not matched to a gene. In DNA form, the CDR3 reads TGTGCCAGCTCACCGATAGGGACTAGCGGGAGTTCGTTACAAGAGACCCAGTACTTC. It encodes CASSPIGTSGSSLQETQYF.

The J gene is TRBJ2-5, the V gene TRBV7-2, with 8 bases identical to TRBD2. CDR1 SGHTA and CDR2 FQGNSA come from the germline V gene. Unmatched junction bases numbered 8, after V lost 6 bases and J lost 2 bases. The CDR3 consists of 15 residues. The CDR3 DNA sequence: TGTGCCAGCAGTAATAGACTAGCGCTTCAAGAGACCCAGTACTTC. Residues: CASSNRLALQETQYF.

The chain uses TRBV5-1 and TRBJ2-1; 11 nucleotides match TRBD2. This CDR3 is built from 16 residues. V shed 0 bases, J shed 3 bases, and the junction held 2 bases outside the gene matches. The germline V gene encodes CDR1 SGHRS and CDR2 YFSETQ. Written as DNA, the CDR3 is TGCGCCAGCAGCTTGGGACTAGCGGGAAACTACAATGAGCAGTTCTTC. Translating it yields CASSLGLAGNYNEQFF.

This chain joins TRBV7-2 and TRBJ2-5; D is unclear. V dropped 5 bases and J dropped 5 bases, with 18 bases sitting between them. Germline assignment: CDR1 SGHTA and CDR2 FQGNSA. This CDR3 has 15 residues. The CDR3 region is CASSLSGTVPETQYF. The CDR3 DNA reads as TGTGCCAGCAGCCTCTCTGGCACAGTCCCCGAGACCCAGTACTTC.

This clonotype showed up just once. The CDR3 nucleotides read TGTGCCAGCAGTCCTCCCCCAGCAGGAATCAAGGACGAGCAGTACTTC. Translating gives CASSPPPAGIKDEQYF. This chain links TRBV28 with TRBJ2-7; D is undetermined. Looked up from germline, CDR1 is MDHEN and CDR2 is SYDVKM. Trimming took 5 bases from V and 5 from J, leaving 22 bases between them. The CDR3 loop spans 16 amino acids.

The chain joins TRBV20-1 to TRBJ2-7, with a weak D call TRBD2 (5 bases). The ends were cut back, 6 bases at V and 2 bases at J, with 17 bases in the middle. Germline-derived CDR1 and CDR2 are DFQATT and SNEGSKA (reference sequence). The length of the CDR3 is 14 residues. This chain's CDR3 is CSAGADFRTYEQYF. CDR3 nucleotide sequence: TGCAGTGCCGGAGCGGACTTCAGGACCTACGAGCAGTACTTC.

The genes are TRBV10-3 and TRBJ2-1; 9 nucleotides agree with TRBD2. V trimming: 8 bases; J trimming: 1 base; junction bases outside the gene matches: 6. This CDR3 region has 15 residues. Germline CDR1 is ENHRY and CDR2 is SYGVKD. CDR3 DNA sequence: TGTGCCATCGGAAATAGCGGGAGTTCCTACAATGAGCAGTTCTTC. Its translation: CAIGNSGSSYNEQFF.